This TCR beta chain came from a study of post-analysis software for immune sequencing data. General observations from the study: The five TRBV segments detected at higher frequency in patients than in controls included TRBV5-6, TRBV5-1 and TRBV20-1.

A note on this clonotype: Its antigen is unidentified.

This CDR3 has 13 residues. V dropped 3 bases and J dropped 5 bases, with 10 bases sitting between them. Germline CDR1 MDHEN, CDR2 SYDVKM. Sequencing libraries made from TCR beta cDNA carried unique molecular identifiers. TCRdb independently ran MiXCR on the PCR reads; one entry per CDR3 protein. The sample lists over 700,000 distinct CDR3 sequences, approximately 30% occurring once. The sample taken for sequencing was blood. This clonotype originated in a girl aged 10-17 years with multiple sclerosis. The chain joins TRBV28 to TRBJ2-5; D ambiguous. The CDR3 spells CASSLEPSETQYF. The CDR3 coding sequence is TGTGCCAGCAGTTTGGAGCCCAGTGAGACCCAGTACTTC.